The clone carrying this T cell receptor beta chain was counted a single time. The data were taken from a study of blood T cell repertoires in COVID-19. The overall study: Acute and convalescent COVID-19 specimens originated in the United States, Italy and Spain. The cDNA or gDNA used as material had been derived from T cells, B-cell-depleted T cells, or PBMCs.

V shed 0 bases and J shed 1 base, with 13 bases lying between them. CDR1 is LGHDT and CDR2 is YNNKEL in the germline V gene (reference sequence). CDR3 length: 16 residues. In the study's own analysis: By means of reference gene primer amplification, nucleated cell counts were estimated. Generated by immunoSEQ multiplex PCR, the TCRdb table keeps only in-frame clones and is missing some. The V and J calls and clone size are taken from that table; D and trimming were inferred from the DNA. The top ten hold roughly 4.6% of the sample, which has more than 250,000 clones, approximately 87% seen once. This TCR was recovered from a man between 60 and 70 years old who had recovered from COVID-19. Sequencing used peripheral blood. V gene TRBV3-1 (or the pseudogene TRBV3-2) combines with J gene TRBJ2-7; D might be TRBD1 (5 bases). CDR3 nucleotide sequence: TGTGCCAGCAGCCAAGATCGGCCAGGGATTTCCTACGAGCAGTACTTC. This codes for CASSQDRPGISYEQYF.